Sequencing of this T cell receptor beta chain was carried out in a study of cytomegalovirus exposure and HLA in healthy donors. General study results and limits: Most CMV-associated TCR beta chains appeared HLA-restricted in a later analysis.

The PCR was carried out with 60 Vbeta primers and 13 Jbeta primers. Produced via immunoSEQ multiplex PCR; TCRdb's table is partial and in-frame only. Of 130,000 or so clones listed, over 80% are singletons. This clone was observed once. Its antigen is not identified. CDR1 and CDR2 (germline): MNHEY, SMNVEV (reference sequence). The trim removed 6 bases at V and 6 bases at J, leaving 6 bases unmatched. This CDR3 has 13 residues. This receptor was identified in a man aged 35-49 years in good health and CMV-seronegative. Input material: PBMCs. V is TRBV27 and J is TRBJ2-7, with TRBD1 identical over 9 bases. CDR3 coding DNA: TGTGCCAGCAGGGACAGGGGTCTCGGCGAGCAGTACTTC. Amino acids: CASRDRGLGEQYF.